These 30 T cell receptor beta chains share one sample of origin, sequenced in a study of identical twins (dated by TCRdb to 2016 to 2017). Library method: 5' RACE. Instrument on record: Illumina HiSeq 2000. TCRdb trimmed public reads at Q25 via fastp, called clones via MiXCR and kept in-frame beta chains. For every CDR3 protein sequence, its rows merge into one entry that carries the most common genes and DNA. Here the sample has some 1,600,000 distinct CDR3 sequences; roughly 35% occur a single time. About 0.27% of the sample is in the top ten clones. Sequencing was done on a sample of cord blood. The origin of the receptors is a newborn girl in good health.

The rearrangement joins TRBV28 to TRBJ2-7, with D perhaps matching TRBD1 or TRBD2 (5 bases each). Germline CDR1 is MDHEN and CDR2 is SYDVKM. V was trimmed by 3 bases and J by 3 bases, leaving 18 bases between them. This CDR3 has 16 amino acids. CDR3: CASSLPPEVGVYEQYF. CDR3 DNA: TGTGCCAGCAGTTTGCCCCCGGAGGTAGGGGTCTACGAGCAGTACTTC.

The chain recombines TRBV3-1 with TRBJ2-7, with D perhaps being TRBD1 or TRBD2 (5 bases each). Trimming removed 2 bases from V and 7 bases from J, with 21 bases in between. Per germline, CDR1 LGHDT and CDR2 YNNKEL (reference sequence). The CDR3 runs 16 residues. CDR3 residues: CASSQHLGRDDNEQYF. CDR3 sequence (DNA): TGTGCCAGCAGCCAACATTTGGGACGGGACGACAATGAGCAGTACTTC.

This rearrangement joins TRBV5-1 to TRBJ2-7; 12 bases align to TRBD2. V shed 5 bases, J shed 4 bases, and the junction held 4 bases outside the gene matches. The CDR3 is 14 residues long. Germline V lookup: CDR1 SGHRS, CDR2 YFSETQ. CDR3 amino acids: CASRRLAGEYEQYF. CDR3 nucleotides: TGCGCCAGCAGAAGACTAGCGGGGGAGTACGAGCAGTACTTC.

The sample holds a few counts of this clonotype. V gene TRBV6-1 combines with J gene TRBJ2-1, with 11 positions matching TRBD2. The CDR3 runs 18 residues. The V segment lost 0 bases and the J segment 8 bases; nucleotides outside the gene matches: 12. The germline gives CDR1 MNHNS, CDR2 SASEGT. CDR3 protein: CASSEAHLIAGGVDEQFF. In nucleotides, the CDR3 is TGTGCCAGCAGTGAAGCACACTTAATAGCGGGAGGGGTGGATGAGCAGTTCTTC.

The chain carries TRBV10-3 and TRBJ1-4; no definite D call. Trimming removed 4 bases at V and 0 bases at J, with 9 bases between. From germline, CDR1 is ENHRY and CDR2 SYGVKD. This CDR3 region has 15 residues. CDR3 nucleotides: TGTGCCATCAGTGGAGGAGTTGCAACTAATGAAAAACTGTTTTTT. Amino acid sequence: CAISGGVATNEKLFF.

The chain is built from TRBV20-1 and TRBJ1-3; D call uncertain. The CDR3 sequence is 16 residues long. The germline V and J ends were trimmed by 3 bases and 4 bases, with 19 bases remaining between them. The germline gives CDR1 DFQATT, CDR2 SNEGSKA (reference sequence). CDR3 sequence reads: CSASGRVAGRGNTIYF. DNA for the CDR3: TGCAGTGCTAGCGGCAGAGTAGCGGGAAGAGGAAACACCATATATTTT.

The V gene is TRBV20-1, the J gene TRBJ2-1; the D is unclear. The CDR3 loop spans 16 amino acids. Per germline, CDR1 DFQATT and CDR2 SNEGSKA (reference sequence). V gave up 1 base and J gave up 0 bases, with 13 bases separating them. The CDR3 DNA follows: TGCAGTGCTAGAGTTCCCCAACTGGGCTCCTACAATGAGCAGTTCTTC. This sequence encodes CSARVPQLGSYNEQFF.

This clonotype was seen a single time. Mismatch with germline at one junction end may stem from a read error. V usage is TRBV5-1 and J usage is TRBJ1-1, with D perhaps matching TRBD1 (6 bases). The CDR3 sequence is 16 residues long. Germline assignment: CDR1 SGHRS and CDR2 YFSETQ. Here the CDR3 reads CASTQGHRDVNTVAFF. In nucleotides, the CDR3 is TGCGCCAGCACGCAAGGCCACAGGGACGTGAACACTGTAGCTTTCTTT.

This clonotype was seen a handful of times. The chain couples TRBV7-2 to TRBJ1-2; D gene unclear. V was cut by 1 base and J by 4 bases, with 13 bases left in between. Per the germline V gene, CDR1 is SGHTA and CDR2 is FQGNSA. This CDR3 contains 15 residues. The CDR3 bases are TGTGCCAGCAGCTTAGTTCTGGTGACTGTCTATGGCTACACCTTC. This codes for CASSLVLVTVYGYTF.

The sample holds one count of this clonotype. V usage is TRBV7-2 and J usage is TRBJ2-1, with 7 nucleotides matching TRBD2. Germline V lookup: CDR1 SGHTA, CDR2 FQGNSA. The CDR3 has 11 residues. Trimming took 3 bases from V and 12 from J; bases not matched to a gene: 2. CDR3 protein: CASSFGLVQFF. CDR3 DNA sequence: TGTGCCAGCAGCTTCGGACTAGTGCAGTTCTTC.

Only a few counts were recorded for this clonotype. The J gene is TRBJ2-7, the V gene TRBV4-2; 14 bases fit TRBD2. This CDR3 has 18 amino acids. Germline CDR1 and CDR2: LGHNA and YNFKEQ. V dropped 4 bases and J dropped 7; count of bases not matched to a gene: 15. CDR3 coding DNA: TGTGCCAGCAGCCCTAAAAGGGGACTAGCGGGAGCCTACAATGAGCAGTACTTC. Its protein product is CASSPKRGLAGAYNEQYF.

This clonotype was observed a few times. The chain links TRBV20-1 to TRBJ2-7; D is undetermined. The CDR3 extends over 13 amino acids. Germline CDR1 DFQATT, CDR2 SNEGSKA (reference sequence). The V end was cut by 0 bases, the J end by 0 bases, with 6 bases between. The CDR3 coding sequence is TGCAGTGCTAGAGATGTACACTCCTACGAGCAGTACTTC. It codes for CSARDVHSYEQYF.

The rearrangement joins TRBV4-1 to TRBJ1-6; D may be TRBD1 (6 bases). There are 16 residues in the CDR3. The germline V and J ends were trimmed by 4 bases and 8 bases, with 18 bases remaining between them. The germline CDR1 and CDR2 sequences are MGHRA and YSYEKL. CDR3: CASSPSVQGPYSPLHF. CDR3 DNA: TGCGCCAGCAGCCCCAGCGTCCAGGGGCCTTATTCACCCCTCCACTTT.

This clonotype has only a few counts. CDR3 region: CAIPFDGSYEQYF. The CDR3 nucleotides are TGTGCCATCCCCTTCGACGGCTCCTACGAGCAGTACTTC. J is TRBJ2-7 and V is TRBV10-3; no firm D call. V was clipped by 8 bases and J by 0 bases, with 11 bases between them. The germline V gene has CDR1 ENHRY and CDR2 SYGVKD. The CDR3 is 13 amino acids.

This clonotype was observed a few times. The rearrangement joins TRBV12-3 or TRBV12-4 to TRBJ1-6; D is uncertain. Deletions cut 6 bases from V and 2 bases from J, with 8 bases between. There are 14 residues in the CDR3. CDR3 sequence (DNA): TGTGCCAGCAGCCCCCAGGCCTATAATTCACCCCTCCACTTT. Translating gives CASSPQAYNSPLHF.

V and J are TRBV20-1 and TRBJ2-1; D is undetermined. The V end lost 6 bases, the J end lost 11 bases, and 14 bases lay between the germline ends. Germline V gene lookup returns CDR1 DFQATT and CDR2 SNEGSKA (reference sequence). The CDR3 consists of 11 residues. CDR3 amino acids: CSASTRLKQFF. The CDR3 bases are TGCAGTGCATCGACTCGCCTTAAGCAGTTCTTC.

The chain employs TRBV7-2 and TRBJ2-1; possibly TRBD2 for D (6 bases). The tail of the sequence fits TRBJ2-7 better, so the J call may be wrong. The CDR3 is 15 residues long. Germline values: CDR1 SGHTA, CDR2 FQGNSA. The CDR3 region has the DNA TGTGCCAGCAGCTCCCTAGCGATATCCTACAATGAGCAGTACTTC. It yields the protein CASSSLAISYNEQYF.

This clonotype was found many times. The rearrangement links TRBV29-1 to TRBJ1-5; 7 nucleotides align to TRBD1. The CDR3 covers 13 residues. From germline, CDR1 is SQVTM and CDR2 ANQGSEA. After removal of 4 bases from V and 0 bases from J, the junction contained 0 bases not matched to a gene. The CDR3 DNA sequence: TGCAGCGTTGGACAGGGTAGCAATCAGCCCCAGCATTTT. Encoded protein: CSVGQGSNQPQHF.

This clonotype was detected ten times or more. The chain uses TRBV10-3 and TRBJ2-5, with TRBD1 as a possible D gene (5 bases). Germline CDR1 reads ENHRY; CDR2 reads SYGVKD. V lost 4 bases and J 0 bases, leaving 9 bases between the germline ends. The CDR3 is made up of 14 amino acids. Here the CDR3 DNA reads TGTGCCATCAGTGCCAGGGCGTACCAAGAGACCCAGTACTTC. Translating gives CAISARAYQETQYF.

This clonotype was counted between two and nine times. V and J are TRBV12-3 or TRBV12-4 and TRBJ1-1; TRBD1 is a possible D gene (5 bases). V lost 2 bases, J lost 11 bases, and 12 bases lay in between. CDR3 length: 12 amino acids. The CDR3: CASSLRGTRAFF. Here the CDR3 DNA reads TGTGCCAGCAGTTTACGAGGGACGAGGGCTTTCTTT.

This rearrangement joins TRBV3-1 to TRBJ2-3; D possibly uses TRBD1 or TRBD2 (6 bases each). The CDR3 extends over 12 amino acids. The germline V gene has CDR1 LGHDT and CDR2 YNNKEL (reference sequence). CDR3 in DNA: TGTCCAAAGAGGGGGGCGGTAGATACGCAGTATTTT. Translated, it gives CPKRGAVDTQYF.

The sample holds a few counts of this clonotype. The CDR3 DNA is TGTGCCAGCAGCCAACCCTTAAGTGGTAACACTGAAGCTTTCTTT. As protein: CASSQPLSGNTEAFF. The chain joins TRBV3-1 to TRBJ1-1; D is ambiguous. The V end was cut by 2 bases, the J end by 2 bases, with 12 bases between. Germline V CDR1 and CDR2: LGHDT, YNNKEL (reference sequence). This CDR3 has 15 amino acids. Complete variable domain (other parts from reference TRBV3-1 and TRBJ1-1): DTAVSQTPKYLVTQMGNDKSIKCEQNLGHDTMYWYKQDSKKFLKIMFSYNNKELIINETVPNRFSPKSPDKAHLNLHINSLELGDSAVYFCASSQPLSGNTEAFFGQGTRLTVV.

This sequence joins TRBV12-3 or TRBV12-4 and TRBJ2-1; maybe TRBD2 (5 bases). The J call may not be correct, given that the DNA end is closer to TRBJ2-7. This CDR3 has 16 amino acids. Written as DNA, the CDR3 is TGTGCCAGCAGTTTAAGCCCGGGGAGCTCCTACAATGAGCAGTACTTC. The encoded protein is CASSLSPGSSYNEQYF.

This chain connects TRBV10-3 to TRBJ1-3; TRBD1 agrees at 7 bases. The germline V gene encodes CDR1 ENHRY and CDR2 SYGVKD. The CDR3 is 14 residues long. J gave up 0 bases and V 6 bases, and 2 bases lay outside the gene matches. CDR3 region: CAIRGGNSGNTIYF. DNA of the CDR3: TGTGCCATCAGAGGGGGCAACTCTGGAAACACCATATATTTT.

The CDR3 loop reads CSASLQETQFF. The CDR3 DNA reads as TGCAGTGCTAGTCTACAAGAGACCCAGTTCTTC. The chain is built from TRBV20-1 and TRBJ2-1, with no clear D. The ends were cut back, 3 bases at V and 13 bases at J, with 13 bases in the middle. The CDR3 is made up of 11 amino acids. CDR1 DFQATT and CDR2 SNEGSKA come from the germline V gene (reference sequence).

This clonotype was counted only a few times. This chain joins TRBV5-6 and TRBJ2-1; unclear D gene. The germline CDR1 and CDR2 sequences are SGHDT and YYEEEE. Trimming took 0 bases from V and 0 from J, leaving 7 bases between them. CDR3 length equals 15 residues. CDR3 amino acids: CASSLARRSYNEQFF. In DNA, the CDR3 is TGTGCCAGCAGCTTGGCCAGACGCTCCTACAATGAGCAGTTCTTC. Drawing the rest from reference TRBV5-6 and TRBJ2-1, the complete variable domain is DAGVTQSPTHLIKTRGQQVTLRCSPKSGHDTVSWYQQALGQGPQFIFQYYEEEERQRGNFPDRFSGHQFPNYSSELNVNALLLGDSALYLCASSLARRSYNEQFFGPGTRLTVL.

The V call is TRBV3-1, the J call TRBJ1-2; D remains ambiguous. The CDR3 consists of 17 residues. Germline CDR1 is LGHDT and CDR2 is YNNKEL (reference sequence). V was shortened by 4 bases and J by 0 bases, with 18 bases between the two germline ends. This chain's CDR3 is CASSPFWTDPTNYGYTF. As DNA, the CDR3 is TGTGCCAGCAGCCCGTTTTGGACGGATCCCACTAACTATGGCTACACCTTC. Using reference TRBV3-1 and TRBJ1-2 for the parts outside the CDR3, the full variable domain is DTAVSQTPKYLVTQMGNDKSIKCEQNLGHDTMYWYKQDSKKFLKIMFSYNNKELIINETVPNRFSPKSPDKAHLNLHINSLELGDSAVYFCASSPFWTDPTNYGYTFGSGTRLTVV.

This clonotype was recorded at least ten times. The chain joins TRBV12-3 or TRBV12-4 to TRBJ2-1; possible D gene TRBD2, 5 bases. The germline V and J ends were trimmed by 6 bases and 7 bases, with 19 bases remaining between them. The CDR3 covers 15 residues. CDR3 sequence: CASSPLALGQNEQFF. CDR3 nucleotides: TGTGCCAGCAGCCCTCTAGCACTCGGCCAAAATGAGCAGTTCTTC.

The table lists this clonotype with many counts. CDR3 protein: CASSLVVTSGTDTQYF. The CDR3 nucleotides are TGTGCCAGCAGCTTAGTCGTGACTAGCGGCACAGATACGCAGTATTTT. This chain connects TRBV7-2 to TRBJ2-3; 8 bases agree with TRBD2. CDR1 SGHTA and CDR2 FQGNSA come from the germline V gene. V shed 1 base, J shed 1 base, and the junction held 4 bases outside the gene matches. The CDR3 length is 16 residues.

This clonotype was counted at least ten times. CDR3 sequence reads: CAISQGNGYTF. CDR3 bases: TGTGCCATCAGTCAAGGAAATGGCTACACCTTC. This chain links TRBV10-3 with TRBJ1-2, with D unresolved. Germline CDR1 is ENHRY and CDR2 is SYGVKD. Trimming left V 5 bases short and J 6 bases short, with 7 bases between. The CDR3 loop spans 11 amino acids.